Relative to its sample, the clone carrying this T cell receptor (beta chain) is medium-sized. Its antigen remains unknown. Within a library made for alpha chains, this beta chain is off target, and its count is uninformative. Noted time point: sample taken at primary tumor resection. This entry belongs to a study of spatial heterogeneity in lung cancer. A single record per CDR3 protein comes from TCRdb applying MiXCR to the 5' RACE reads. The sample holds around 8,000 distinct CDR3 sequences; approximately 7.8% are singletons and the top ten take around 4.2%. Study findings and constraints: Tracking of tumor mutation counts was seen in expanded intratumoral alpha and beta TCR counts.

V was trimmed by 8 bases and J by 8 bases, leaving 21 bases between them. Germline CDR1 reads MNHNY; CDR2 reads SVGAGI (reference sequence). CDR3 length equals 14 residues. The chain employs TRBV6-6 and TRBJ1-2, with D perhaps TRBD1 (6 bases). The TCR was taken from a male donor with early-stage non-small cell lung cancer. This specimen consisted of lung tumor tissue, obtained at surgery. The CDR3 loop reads CASVYGQLQSGYTF. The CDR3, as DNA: TGTGCCAGCGTTTATGGACAGTTACAATCCGGCTACACCTTC.